These 11 T cell receptor beta chains came from one sample sequenced in a study of blood T cell repertoires in COVID-19. Produced via immunoSEQ multiplex PCR; TCRdb's table is partial and in-frame only. The sample lists roughly 220,000 clones, around four fifths occurring once. Material: peripheral blood. All receptors derive from a young man with active or convalescent COVID-19.

The chain links TRBV7-9 to TRBJ2-7; 7 bases align to TRBD1. With V trimmed by 5 bases and J by 0 bases, 1 base remained unmatched. Germline CDR1 and CDR2: SEHNR and FQNEAQ (reference sequence). This CDR3 contains 13 residues. The DNA for the CDR3 is TGTGCCAGCAGCGGGACAGCCTCCTACGAGCAGTACTTC. Translating gives CASSGTASYEQYF.

This chain uses TRBV7-9 with TRBJ1-4; 8 bases agree with TRBD1. Germline V gene lookup returns CDR1 SEHNR and CDR2 FQNEAQ (reference sequence). The CDR3 has 15 amino acids. After removal of 5 bases from V and 7 bases from J, the junction contained 9 bases not matched to a gene. The CDR3 loop reads CASSQSGQGGEKLFF. The CDR3, as DNA: TGTGCCAGCAGCCAAAGCGGACAGGGAGGTGAAAAACTGTTTTTT.

The chain couples TRBV11-3 to TRBJ2-1; TRBD2 matches 12 bases. V was clipped by 1 base and J by 6 bases; unmatched bases: 1. Germline V gives CDR1 SGHNT, CDR2 YENEEA. This CDR3 spans 15 amino acids. The CDR3 sequence: CASSLGLAGANEQFF. For the CDR3, the DNA is TGTGCCAGCAGCTTAGGACTAGCGGGAGCCAATGAGCAGTTCTTC.

CDR3 residues: CASSQDGNSPLHF. In DNA form, the CDR3 reads TGCGCCAGCAGCCAAGACGGGAATTCACCCCTCCACTTT. This chain uses TRBV4-3 with TRBJ1-6; D is uncertain. This CDR3 contains 13 residues. The germline V gene has CDR1 LGHNA and CDR2 YSLEER. The V end was cut by 0 bases, the J end by 7 bases, with 4 bases between.

The chain carries TRBV5-5 and TRBJ2-7, with TRBD1 matching over 8 bases. The CDR3 is 16 residues long. Losses at the gene ends were 7 bases for V and 4 bases for J; bases not matched to a gene: 16. Germline CDR1 SGHKS, CDR2 YYEKEE (reference sequence). The CDR3 sequence is CASVSKAGTGFYEQYF. In DNA, the CDR3 is TGTGCCAGCGTCTCTAAGGCCGGGACAGGATTTTACGAGCAGTACTTC.

This clone was seen only once. The genes are TRBV27 and TRBJ2-1; 12 nucleotides align to TRBD2. The CDR3 extends over 18 amino acids. Germline V gene lookup returns CDR1 MNHEY and CDR2 SMNVEV (reference sequence). Unmatched junction bases numbered 9, after V lost 6 bases and J lost 0 bases. The CDR3 nucleotides are TGTGCCAGCAGAGAGGGACTAGCGGGCACGAGCTCCTACAATGAGCAGTTCTTC. This gives the protein CASREGLAGTSSYNEQFF.

The CDR3 sequence is CASRIRGHLSGNTIYF. CDR3 in DNA: TGTGCCAGTAGGATCAGGGGCCACCTCTCTGGAAACACCATATATTTT. The chain couples TRBV19 to TRBJ1-3, with D maybe TRBD1 (6 bases). Per the germline V gene, CDR1 is LNHDA and CDR2 is SQIVND (reference sequence). V lost 6 bases and J lost 0, with 15 bases in between. This CDR3 is built from 16 residues.

This chain joins TRBV20-1 and TRBJ1-2; the match to TRBD1 covers 8 bases. Germline assignment: CDR1 DFQATT and CDR2 SNEGSKA (reference sequence). This CDR3 contains 12 residues. The ends lost 3 bases at V and 8 bases at J; junction bases unmatched: 5. The CDR3: CSASQGAGGYTF. The CDR3 nucleotides read TGCAGTGCTAGTCAGGGGGCCGGCGGCTACACCTTC.

The chain combines TRBV6-5 with TRBJ1-2; no clear D. The length of the CDR3 is 15 residues. The germline V gene encodes CDR1 MNHEY and CDR2 SVGAGI. With 2 bases removed from V and 1 base from J, the gap between germline ends came to 11 bases. The CDR3 loop reads CASSYGQTNNYGYTF. CDR3 nucleotides: TGTGCCAGCAGTTACGGGCAGACAAATAACTATGGCTACACCTTC.

This rearrangement joins TRBV9 to TRBJ1-2; 7 bases map to TRBD1. This CDR3 comprises 13 residues. V shed 0 bases, J shed 8 bases, and the junction held 4 bases outside the gene matches. Germline lookup yields CDR1 SGDLS and CDR2 YYNGEE. The CDR3 region is CASSVAGGVGYTF. In nucleotides, the CDR3 is TGTGCCAGCAGCGTAGCAGGGGGAGTCGGCTACACCTTC. The variable domain in full, with the rest retrieved from reference TRBV9 and TRBJ1-2, is DSGVTQTPKHLITATGQRVTLRCSPRSGDLSVYWYQQSLDQGLQFLIQYYNGEERAKGNILERFSAQQFPDLHSELNLSSLELGDSALYFCASSVAGGVGYTFGSGTRLTVV.

The chain has TRBV4-1 and TRBJ2-3, with D tentatively TRBD2 (5 bases). The length of the CDR3 is 13 residues. V lost 0 bases and J 6 bases, leaving 7 bases between the germline ends. CDR1 is MGHRA, CDR2 YSYEKL, per germline. The CDR3 DNA reads TGCGCCAGCAGCCAAGATCCGGGGGATACGCAGTATTTT. This sequence encodes CASSQDPGDTQYF.